Listed below are T cell receptor beta chains from one sample, sequenced in a study of identical twins. TCRdb independently ran MiXCR on the 5' RACE reads; one entry per CDR3 protein. The data contain 1.5 million to 2 million distinct CDR3 sequences, under 35% of them singletons. The sample comprised cord blood. The receptors derive from a newborn girl in good health. Both conserved end residues are trimmed from each CDR3. Fields, in order: J gene, V gene, CDR3 protein.

TRBJ2-3 | TRBV3-1 | ASSQDQREADTQY
TRBJ2-4 | TRBV20-1 | SAPDRGPDIQY
TRBJ2-7 | TRBV28 | ASSDTPGQGAYEQY
NA | TRBV24-1 | ATSFGTCGGYYNEQY
TRBJ2-1 | TRBV7-8 | ASKFDRVGYNERF
TRBJ2-1 | TRBV6-1 | ASSENAVYNEQF
TRBJ1-2 | TRBV28 | ASSWAAVNYGYT
TRBJ2-1 | TRBV29-1 | SVLDGTSGKEQF
TRBJ1-2 | TRBV10-3 | AISELDTANYGYT
TRBJ2-7 | TRBV15 | ATSRDQYEQY
TRBJ2-2 | TRBV6-1 | ASCESVSGKRTGELF
TRBJ2-4 | TRBV20-1 | SARDFVGPANIQY
TRBJ2-7 | TRBV4-2 | ASSQYPGLAGWGEQY
TRBJ2-3 | TRBV9 | ASSVGLLRGPSTDTQY
TRBJ1-1 | TRBV5-1 | ASSLDREVTEAF
TRBJ2-1 | TRBV20-1 | SAIVAAYNEQF
TRBJ1-6 | TRBV5-1 | ASSLTAGQGGSPPH
TRBJ2-3 | TRBV7-2 | ASSLAVAGVDTQY
TRBJ1-2 | TRBV5-1 | ASSLDSEYGYT
TRBJ2-1 | TRBV14 | ASSPRLAGGMNEQF
TRBJ1-4 | TRBV14 | ASSQIRGREKLF
TRBJ2-7 | TRBV27 | ASSLSGYYYEQY
NA | TRBV20-1 | SAAGLAAYNEQY
TRBJ2-4 | TRBV3-1 | ASSQGGLAGAQNIQY
TRBJ2-3 | TRBV4-2 | ASSQGYGPSGGSTDTQY
TRBJ2-7 | TRBV10-3 | AISDRTGGKSYEQY
TRBJ2-7 | TRBV11-2 | ASSRGRGETYEQY
TRBJ2-3 | TRBV11-2 | ASSSLAGSGVRTQY
TRBJ2-3 | TRBV9 | ASSLRPTASTDSQY
NA | TRBV27 | ASSDLLAGGSYNEQY
TRBJ1-2 | TRBV9 | ASSVAPTGNYGYT
TRBJ2-3 | TRBV20-1 | SATRLGSGTDTQY
TRBJ1-4 | TRBV19 | ASSSWTVEKLF
TRBJ2-3 | TRBV10-3 | AISESGGRADTQY
TRBJ2-7 | TRBV27 | ARSTSPSSYEQY
TRBJ2-4 | TRBV7-2 | ASSLGRPIVKKNIQY
TRBJ2-1 | TRBV11-2 | ASSLIRDRDNEQF
NA | TRBV5-1 | ASSFGLVLSYNEQY
TRBJ1-2 | TRBV5-5 | ASSLTHIFNYGYT
TRBJ2-1 | TRBV24-1 | ATSDLREGNEQF
TRBJ2-2 | TRBV5-1 | ASSLTGQNTGELF
TRBJ2-3 | TRBV28 | ASSLPREADTQY
TRBJ1-5 | TRBV6-6 | ASSYGYGQPQH
TRBJ1-5 | TRBV15 | AASTYSSNQPQH
TRBJ2-3 | TRBV3-1 | ASSQARTITDTQY
TRBJ1-4 | TRBV5-1 | ASSLGPTGVNEKLF
TRBJ1-5 | TRBV12-3/TRBV12-4 | ASSFGGEQPQH
TRBJ2-7 | TRBV7-2 | ASSLVPGGPGEQY
TRBJ1-4 | TRBV28 | ASCPLGTGHEKLF